This TCR beta chain was identified during a study of vaccination and CD4 T cells after COVID-19. TCRdb itself ran the PCR reads through MiXCR, one entry per CDR3 protein. The data contain just over 20,000 distinct CDR3 sequences, about 60% of them seen just once; the ten biggest clones take up less than 1.5%. Sequenced material: CD4+ T cells from blood, taken before SARS-CoV-2 vaccination. The receptor's source is a human donor who had recovered from COVID-19.

DNA of the CDR3: TGTGCCATCAGTGAACCCCCCGGGGAGCTGTTTTTT. Amino acids: CAISEPPGELFF. The V and J genes are TRBV10-3 and TRBJ2-2; D uncertain. The CDR3 totals 12 residues. V was cut by 3 bases and J by 6 bases, with 5 bases left in between. Germline values: CDR1 ENHRY, CDR2 SYGVKD.